The rows below give T cell receptor beta chains drawn from one sample of a study of cytomegalovirus exposure and HLA in healthy donors. Profiling relied on immunoSEQ multiplex PCR, and the TCRdb table lists in-frame clones only, not all of them. The data hold 70,000 to 85,000 clones, with approximately 60% observed a single time. The specimen was PBMCs. Receptors were obtained from a male donor in good health and CMV-seropositive. Both conserved end residues are part of each CDR3. D genes are given only for firm matches. Expanded clones get a size class; other rows say once, few or many, or leave the size out.

NA,TRBV5-1,NA,TRBJ2-5,CASSTEETQYF,TGCGCCAGCAGCACCGAGGAGACCCAGTACTTC
NA,TRBV29-1,TRBD1,TRBJ1-1,CSVVGQRMNTEAFF,TGCAGCGTAGTGGGACAGCGAATGAACACTGAAGCTTTCTTT
NA,TRBV7-9,NA,TRBJ2-1,CASSFSGLGDEQFF,TGTGCCAGCAGCTTCTCGGGCCTAGGGGATGAGCAGTTCTTC
once,TRBV7-9,NA,TRBJ2-7,CSSSPVGGEVSEQYF,TGTTCCAGCAGCCCCGTGGGGGGAGAGGTCTCCGAGCAGTACTTC
NA,TRBV25-1,NA,TRBJ2-5,CASSEQEGKTQYF,TGTGCCAGCAGTGAGCAGGAGGGGAAGACCCAGTACTTC
NA,TRBV27,TRBD1,TRBJ1-1,CASSSRDRADTEAFF,TGTGCCAGCAGTTCTCGGGACAGGGCGGACACTGAAGCTTTCTTT
few,TRBV7-2,NA,TRBJ1-1,CASSLHWGVNTEAFF,TGTGCCAGCAGCCTCCACTGGGGGGTGAACACTGAAGCTTTCTTT
NA,TRBV7-6,NA,TRBJ2-1,CASSLVSGEQFF,TGTGCCAGCAGCTTAGTGAGCGGTGAGCAGTTCTTC
NA,TRBV6-1,NA,TRBJ1-1,CASSEQKYTEAFF,TGTGCCAGCAGTGAACAGAAGTACACTGAAGCTTTCTTT
few,TRBV6-5,NA,TRBJ1-1,CASSYRSRGLEAFF,TGTGCCAGCAGTTACAGGAGCCGGGGGTTGGAAGCTTTCTTT
NA,TRBV27,NA,TRBJ1-6,CASSLREGGSPLHF,TGTGCCAGCAGTTTAAGGGAGGGGGGCTCACCCCTCCACTTT
NA,TRBV5-1,NA,TRBJ2-5,CASSSSAGETQYF,TGCGCCAGCAGCTCTTCGGCAGGGGAGACCCAGTACTTC
NA,TRBV30,TRBD2,TRBJ2-7,CAWRIRSSGSYEQYF,TGTGCCTGGAGAATAAGGTCTAGCGGGAGCTACGAGCAGTACTTC
NA,TRBV28,TRBD1,TRBJ2-7,CASPPGTDKYEQYF,TGTGCCAGCCCACCGGGGACAGATAAGTACGAGCAGTACTTC
few,TRBV14,NA,TRBJ1-1,CASSQDLRQANEAFF,TGTGCCAGCAGCCAAGATCTCAGACAGGCCAATGAAGCTTTCTTT
few,TRBV28,NA,TRBJ2-4,CASSQGPKNIQYF,TGTGCCAGCAGTCAGGGCCCCAAAAACATTCAGTACTTC
NA,TRBV28,TRBD1,TRBJ1-1,CASNQGAIREAFF,TGTGCCAGCAACCAGGGGGCAATCCGTGAAGCTTTCTTT
few,TRBV4-2,TRBD2,TRBJ2-5,CASSQASTSEETQYF,TGTGCCAGCAGCCAAGCATCGACTAGCGAAGAGACCCAGTACTTC